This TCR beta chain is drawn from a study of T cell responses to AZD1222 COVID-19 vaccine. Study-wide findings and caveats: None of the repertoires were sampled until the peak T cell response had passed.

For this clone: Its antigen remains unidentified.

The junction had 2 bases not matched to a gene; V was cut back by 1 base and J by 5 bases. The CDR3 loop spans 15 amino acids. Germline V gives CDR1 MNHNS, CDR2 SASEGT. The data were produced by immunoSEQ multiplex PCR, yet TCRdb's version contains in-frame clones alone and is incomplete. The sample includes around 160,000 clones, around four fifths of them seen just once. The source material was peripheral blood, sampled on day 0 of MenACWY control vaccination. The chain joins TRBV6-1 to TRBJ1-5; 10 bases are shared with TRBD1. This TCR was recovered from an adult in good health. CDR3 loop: CASSEGDRGHQPQHF. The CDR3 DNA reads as TGTGCCAGCAGTGAAGGGGACAGGGGTCATCAGCCCCAGCATTTT.